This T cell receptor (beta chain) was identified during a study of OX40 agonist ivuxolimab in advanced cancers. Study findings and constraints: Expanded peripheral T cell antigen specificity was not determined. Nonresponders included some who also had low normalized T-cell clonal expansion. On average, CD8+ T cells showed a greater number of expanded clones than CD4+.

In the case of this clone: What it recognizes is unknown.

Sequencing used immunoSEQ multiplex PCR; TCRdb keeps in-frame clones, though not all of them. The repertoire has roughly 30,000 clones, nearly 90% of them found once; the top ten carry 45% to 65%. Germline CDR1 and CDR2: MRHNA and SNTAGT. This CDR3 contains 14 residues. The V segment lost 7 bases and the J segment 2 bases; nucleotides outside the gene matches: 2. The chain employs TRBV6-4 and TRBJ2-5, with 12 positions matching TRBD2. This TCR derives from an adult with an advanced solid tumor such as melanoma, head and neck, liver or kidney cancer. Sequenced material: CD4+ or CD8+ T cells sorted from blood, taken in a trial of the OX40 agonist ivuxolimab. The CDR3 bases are TGTGCCAGCACCGGACTAGCGGGACAAGAGACCCAGTACTTC. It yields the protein CASTGLAGQETQYF.